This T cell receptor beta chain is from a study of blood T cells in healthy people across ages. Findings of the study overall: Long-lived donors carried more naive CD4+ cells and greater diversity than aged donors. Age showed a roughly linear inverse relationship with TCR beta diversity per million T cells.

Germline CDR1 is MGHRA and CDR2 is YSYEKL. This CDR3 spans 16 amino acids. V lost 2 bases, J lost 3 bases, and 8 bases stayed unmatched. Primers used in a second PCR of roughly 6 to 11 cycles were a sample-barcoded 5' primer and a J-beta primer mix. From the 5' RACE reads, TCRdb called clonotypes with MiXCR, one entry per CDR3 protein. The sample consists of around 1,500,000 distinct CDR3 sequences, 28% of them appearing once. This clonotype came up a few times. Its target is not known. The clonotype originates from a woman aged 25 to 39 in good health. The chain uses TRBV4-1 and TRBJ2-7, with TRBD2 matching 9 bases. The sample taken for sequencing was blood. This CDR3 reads CASSQQYLAGSYEQYF. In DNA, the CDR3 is TGCGCCAGCAGCCAACAATATCTAGCGGGAAGCTACGAGCAGTACTTC.